A single T cell receptor beta chain is shown here with its context. The antigen is unknown. CDR3 length: 15 residues. V shed 5 bases, J shed 1 base, and the junction held 5 bases outside the gene matches. Germline V gene lookup returns CDR1 SNHLY and CDR2 FYNNEI. These data belong to a study of radiotherapy plus CTLA-4 blockade in lung cancer. Study-wide context: Overall, around 18% of patients showed an objective response, while 31% attained disease control.

Here immunoSEQ multiplex PCR was the method, and the copy in TCRdb shows in-frame clones only, minus some. The sample lists tens of thousands of clones; 70% to 80% were seen once. General study findings and limits: How blood T cell clones changed early, along with interferon-beta, reportedly forecast response best. Tumor-derived TCR clones expanded in blood after radiotherapy plus ipilimumab.

Ipilimumab CTLA-4 blockade and focal radiation were given to patients with chemo-refractory metastatic non-small-cell lung cancer. The starting material was peripheral blood, obtained from a patient treated with radiotherapy plus ipilimumab. This TCR was recovered from a human donor with non-small cell lung cancer who had stable disease on radiotherapy plus ipilimumab. The V and J genes are TRBV2 and TRBJ1-2, with TRBD1 matching 9 bases. CDR3 residues: CASSSPGQGNYGYTF. The CDR3 bases are TGTGCCAGCAGTTCCCCGGGACAGGGTAACTATGGCTACACCTTC.